This is a list of T cell receptor beta chains from one sample in a study of identical twins. TCRdb itself ran the 5' RACE reads through MiXCR, one entry per CDR3 protein. This sample has about 240,000 distinct CDR3 sequences, with roughly 12% found just once. Separately, the same data were catalogued under a study of yellow fever vaccine responses in identical twins.

The sequencing sample was made of memory (CD45RO+) T cells sorted from blood. Source of these receptors: a woman younger than 30 in good health. CDR3s include the opening cysteine and the closing phenylalanine or tryptophan. D genes are given only for firm matches. Clone size, where shown, is once, few, many, or a class for clones that have expanded.

j_call | v_call | clone_size | d_call | cdr3_nt | cdr3_aa
TRBJ2-1 | TRBV11-1 | - | TRBD2 | TGTGCCAGCAGCCGACTAGCGGGAGGGCCGGAGGATGAGCAGTTCTTC | CASSRLAGGPEDEQFF
TRBJ2-7 | TRBV6-5 | few | - | TGTGCCAGCAGTCGTCGGGAGGAGCAGTACTTC | CASSRREEQYF
TRBJ1-5 | TRBV6-2/TRBV6-3 | many | - | TGTGCCAGCACCGATAATAGCAATCAGCCCCAGCATTTT | CASTDNSNQPQHF
TRBJ2-2 | TRBV6-1 | - | TRBD2 | TGTGCCAAGCAGGAGACTAGCGGGAGGTTTGGCACCGGGGAGCTGTTTTTT | CAKQETSGRFGTGELFF
TRBJ2-3 | TRBV28 | - | - | TGTGCCAGCAGTGGAGATACGCAGTATTTT | CASSGDTQYF
TRBJ1-6 | TRBV10-2 | many | - | TGCGCCAGCAGGGATAATTCATGGACACCCCTCCACTTT | CASRDNSWTPLHF
TRBJ1-5 | TRBV28 | many | TRBD1 | TGTGCCAGCGGGGGACAGTTCAATCAGCCCCAGCATTTT | CASGGQFNQPQHF
TRBJ2-7 | TRBV20-1 | - | TRBD2 | TGCAGTGCTAGAGATATAGGTGGGACTAGCGGCCATTACGAGCAGTACTTC | CSARDIGGTSGHYEQYF
TRBJ2-3 | TRBV5-6 | few | - | TGTGCCAGCAGCTTCCTGGGGGGTACCGGCACAGATACGCAGTATTTT | CASSFLGGTGTDTQYF
TRBJ2-3 | TRBV5-1 | - | - | TGCGCCAGCAGCCGAGCGGCGGAACTTAGGGCCCACACGCAGTATTTT | CASSRAAELRAHTQYF
TRBJ1-2 | TRBV12-3/TRBV12-4 | many | - | TGTGCCAGCAGTTTAGTTAAGTTCTATGGCTACACCTTC | CASSLVKFYGYTF
TRBJ2-1 | TRBV6-2/TRBV6-3 | - | - | TGTGCCAGCTCCCGGTCCGGCAGACAAGACAATGAGCAGTTCTTC | CASSRSGRQDNEQFF
TRBJ2-7 | TRBV11-3 | - | - | TGTGCCAGCAGCTTCGGGATGGCCTACGAGCAGTACTTC | CASSFGMAYEQYF
TRBJ2-4 | TRBV20-1 | - | TRBD1 | TGCAGTGCATTGACAGGGGGCGTGAACATTCAGTACTTC | CSALTGGVNIQYF
TRBJ2-5 | TRBV18 | few | - | TGTGCCAGCTCACAGGCAGCGAGCGTTGGCCAAGAGACCCAGTACTTC | CASSQAASVGQETQYF
TRBJ2-7 | TRBV7-9 | - | - | TGTGCCAGCAGCACAGCCCTAGAACGGTACGAGCAGTACTTC | CASSTALERYEQYF
TRBJ2-6 | TRBV28 | few | - | TGTGCCAGCAGTTTTTATCAACTCTCTGGGGCCAACGTCCTGACTTTC | CASSFYQLSGANVLTF
TRBJ2-2 | TRBV24-1 | - | - | TGTGCCACCAGTGATTTGGTCAGGGGAGACACCGGGGAGCTGTTTTTT | CATSDLVRGDTGELFF
TRBJ2-7 | TRBV16 | - | TRBD1 | TGTGCCAGCAGCAAAGGGGACAGGGGGCCAGGGGAGCAGTACTTC | CASSKGDRGPGEQYF
TRBJ1-3 | TRBV5-1 | - | - | TGCGCCAGCAGCTTTACAGGAGAATCTGGAAACACCATATATTTT | CASSFTGESGNTIYF
TRBJ2-4 | TRBV12-3/TRBV12-4 | - | TRBD1 | TGTGCCAGCAGTCCAGTGGGGACAGGGGGAGACATTCAGTACTTC | CASSPVGTGGDIQYF
TRBJ2-5 | TRBV9 | - | TRBD2 | TGTGCCAGCAGCGCGGGGGGGCGAGGAGAGACCCAGTACTTC | CASSAGGRGETQYF
TRBJ2-3 | TRBV5-1 | few | - | TGCGCCAGCAGCTTGGGGGCGCGGTTCGCAGATACGCAGTATTTT | CASSLGARFADTQYF